These 22 T cell receptor beta chains were sequenced from one sample in a study of regulatory T cells in long-lasting Graves disease. Specified time point: newly diagnosed GD, antithyroid drugs for less than 3 months. After RNA was extracted from PBMCs, the TCR library was made from it. According to the study, TCR beta libraries were built with iRepertoire HTBI primers and CDR3-region Arm-PCR. Each CDR3 protein gets one entry after TCRdb re-called the multiplex PCR reads with MiXCR. The data contain 400,000 to 500,000 distinct CDR3 sequences, more than 12% of them singletons. These data were also filed under a second study, of T cells in Graves' hyperthyroidism and ophthalmopathy.

The material was peripheral blood mononuclear cells (PBMCs), obtained at new diagnosis, from a patient treated with antithyroid drugs. These receptor sequences come from a woman aged 25 to 45 with Graves disease.

The genes are TRBV2 and TRBJ1-1; the D is unclear. The CDR3 spans 14 residues. Trimming took off 5 bases at V and 1 base at J, with 11 bases between the two ends. Germline V gives CDR1 SNHLY, CDR2 FYNNEI. DNA of the CDR3: TGTGCCAGCAGTTCCCGGCCTCGGAACACTGAAGCTTTCTTT. This translates into CASSSRPRNTEAFF.

This clonotype was seen many times. The chain links TRBV11-2 to TRBJ2-1; 12 bases fit TRBD2. Germline V lookup: CDR1 SGHAT, CDR2 FQNNGV. The length of the CDR3 is 17 residues. J gave up 3 bases and V 3 bases, and 6 bases lay outside the gene matches. The CDR3 DNA follows: TGTGCCAGCAGCTTTAGGACTAGCGGGATTGTCTACAATGAGCAGTTCTTC. Amino acids: CASSFRTSGIVYNEQFF.

The rearrangement joins TRBV12-3 or TRBV12-4 to TRBJ2-2; D gene uncertain. There are 11 residues in the CDR3. With 7 bases removed from V and 6 bases from J, the gap between germline ends came to 6 bases. CDR3 amino acids: CASKAPGELFF. The CDR3 coding sequence is TGTGCCAGCAAGGCGCCCGGGGAGCTGTTTTTT.

In this sample, this clonotype turned up many times. V and J are TRBV28 and TRBJ2-2; 9 bases align to TRBD2. CDR3 length: 15 residues. V shed 6 bases and J 2 bases; nucleotides not matched to a gene: 4. Germline V gene data show CDR1 as MDHEN and CDR2 as SYDVKM. The CDR3 nucleotides read TGTGCCAGCAGGTTAGCGGGAGCCAACACCGGGGAGCTGTTTTTT. Encoded protein: CASRLAGANTGELFF.

This clonotype turned up a few times. J is TRBJ2-1 and V is TRBV5-6; 11 nucleotides match TRBD2. The CDR3 covers 17 residues. Germline V lookup: CDR1 SGHDT, CDR2 YYEEEE. Unmatched junction bases numbered 9, after V lost 5 bases and J lost 2 bases. This CDR3 reads CASRHGGLADTYNEQFF. CDR3 bases: TGTGCCAGCAGGCACGGGGGACTAGCGGATACCTACAATGAGCAGTTCTTC. The whole variable domain, remainder taken from reference TRBV5-6 and TRBJ2-1, is DAGVTQSPTHLIKTRGQQVTLRCSPKSGHDTVSWYQQALGQGPQFIFQYYEEEERQRGNFPDRFSGHQFPNYSSELNVNALLLGDSALYLCASRHGGLADTYNEQFFGPGTRLTVL.

This clonotype occurred many times. The chain recombines TRBV3-1 with TRBJ2-7; D possibly corresponds to TRBD1 (6 bases). Germline V gives CDR1 LGHDT, CDR2 YNNKEL (reference sequence). This CDR3 is built from 15 residues. With 3 bases removed from V and 1 base from J, the gap between germline ends came to 13 bases. The CDR3 DNA reads as TGTGCCAGCAGCCATGAGGACAGCCTTTCCTACGAGCAGTACTTC. Its translation is CASSHEDSLSYEQYF.

This rearrangement joins TRBV6-2 or TRBV6-3 to TRBJ1-5, with D unresolved. The V gene lost 6 bases and the J gene lost 0 bases, with 6 bases spanning the gap. This CDR3 is 13 amino acids long. Germline CDR1 MNHEY, CDR2 SVGEGT. The CDR3 DNA is TGTGCCAGCAGAGTTAATAGCAATCAGCCCCAGCATTTT. As protein: CASRVNSNQPQHF.

This clonotype was seen ten or more times. V and J are TRBV7-2 and TRBJ2-3, with D possibly TRBD2 on 6 matching bases. Germline V gene sequence: CDR1 SGHTA, CDR2 FQGNSA. This CDR3 is built from 15 residues. Trimming left V 5 bases short and J 0 bases short, with 12 bases between. The CDR3 DNA follows: TGTGCCAGCAGCCCGGGACTCTCTAGCACAGATACGCAGTATTTT. Amino acid sequence: CASSPGLSSTDTQYF.

There are a few counts of this clonotype. This rearrangement joins TRBV5-6 to TRBJ2-2; no definite D call. The CDR3 spans 16 residues. CDR1 is SGHDT, CDR2 YYEEEE, per germline. Trimming shortened V by 0 bases and J by 1 base, and 10 bases separated the two germline ends. CDR3 amino acids: CASSLDVKGNTGELFF. DNA for the CDR3: TGTGCCAGCAGCTTGGACGTCAAGGGGAACACCGGGGAGCTGTTTTTT.

This clonotype was picked up a small number of times. The genes are TRBV28 and TRBJ2-7; 11 bases match TRBD1. The CDR3 loop spans 18 amino acids. The germline V gene encodes CDR1 MDHEN and CDR2 SYDVKM. Trimming took 5 bases from V and 6 from J; bases not matched to a gene: 18. The CDR3, as DNA: TGTGCCAGCAGTATTCTGAACTCGGGACAGGGGGGTCTGATCGAGCAGTACTTC. The encoded protein is CASSILNSGQGGLIEQYF.

This clonotype was counted at least ten times. The chain combines TRBV3-1 with TRBJ1-6; D might be TRBD1 (6 bases). This CDR3 is 14 amino acids long. V lost 4 bases, J lost 7 bases, and 11 bases lay in between. CDR1 and CDR2 from the germline V gene are LGHDT and YNNKEL (reference sequence). Written as DNA, the CDR3 is TGTGCCAGCAGCCCCGACAGGCTGAATTCACCCCTCCACTTT. It translates to CASSPDRLNSPLHF.

This clonotype was seen ten or more times. This chain links TRBV11-1 with TRBJ1-1; no firm D call. The CDR3 consists of 12 residues. The V gene's germline CDR1 is SGHAT and CDR2 FQDESV (reference sequence). The V end was cut by 3 bases, the J end by 7 bases, with 9 bases between. The CDR3 nucleotides read TGTGCCAGCAGCTTTAGCATCAATGAAGCTTTCTTT. Translation gives CASSFSINEAFF.

This clonotype was observed once. V and J are TRBV28 and TRBJ2-7; the D is unclear. Germline loops: CDR1 MDHEN, CDR2 SYDVKM. Trimming stripped 7 bases from V and 4 bases from J, with 11 bases between. CDR3 length: 12 amino acids. CDR3 nucleotides: TGTGCCAGCATTGGAGATAGGTACGAGCAGTACTTC. Its translation: CASIGDRYEQYF.

This clonotype was counted many times. V is TRBV30 and J is TRBJ2-3; TRBD2 agrees at 7 bases. J gave up 1 base and V 0 bases, and 4 bases lay outside the gene matches. From germline, CDR1 is GTSNPN and CDR2 SVGIG (reference sequence). The CDR3 covers 15 residues. The CDR3 region has the DNA TGTGCCTGGAGTGTTAGCGGGTGGGGCACAGATACGCAGTATTTT. Protein sequence: CAWSVSGWGTDTQYF.

A few counts support this clonotype. The chain combines TRBV11-2 with TRBJ1-2, with D perhaps matching TRBD1 (5 bases). Germline CDR1 is SGHAT and CDR2 is FQNNGV. The CDR3 consists of 14 residues. Trimming cost V 5 bases and J 0 bases, with 10 bases left between them. The CDR3 DNA sequence: TGTGCCAGCAGCCCGACAGAAGCTAACTATGGCTACACCTTC. It specifies CASSPTEANYGYTF.

At least ten counts were recorded for this clonotype. This chain uses TRBV3-1 with TRBJ2-2, with D tentatively TRBD2 (5 bases). Germline CDR1 LGHDT, CDR2 YNNKEL (reference sequence). The CDR3 is made up of 12 amino acids. Trimming removed 5 bases at V and 6 bases at J, with 7 bases between. The DNA for the CDR3 is TGTGCCAGCAGCGTTAGCGCCGGGGAGCTGTTTTTT. Protein product: CASSVSAGELFF.

This chain uses TRBV11-2 with TRBJ2-4, with TRBD2 matching 8 bases. The V gene's germline CDR1 is SGHAT and CDR2 FQNNGV. CDR3 size: 17 residues. With 0 bases clipped from V and 7 bases from J, the junction kept 11 bases outside the gene matches. The chain's CDR3 is CASSLDPVSGAGNIQYF. The CDR3 DNA is TGTGCCAGCAGCTTAGACCCGGTTAGCGGGGCAGGGAACATTCAGTACTTC. Full variable domain (rest looked up from reference TRBV11-2 and TRBJ2-4): EAGVAQSPRYKIIEKRQSVAFWCNPISGHATLYWYQQILGQGPKLLIQFQNNGVVDDSQLPKDRFSAERLKGVDSTLKIQPAKLEDSAVYLCASSLDPVSGAGNIQYFGAGTRLSVL.

This rearrangement joins TRBV7-3 to TRBJ2-2; D may be TRBD1 (5 bases). Trimming removed 2 bases from V and 6 bases from J, with 7 bases in between. Germline V CDR1 and CDR2: SGHTA, FQGTGA. The CDR3 is 13 residues long. The chain's CDR3 is CASSLGAAGELFF. Written as DNA, the CDR3 is TGTGCCAGCAGCTTAGGGGCAGCCGGGGAGCTGTTTTTT.

This clonotype was picked up a small number of times. The gene calls are TRBV5-6 and TRBJ2-5; 9 bases map to TRBD2. J was trimmed by 4 bases and V by 0 bases; bases with no gene match: 10. Germline CDR1 and CDR2: SGHDT and YYEEEE. The CDR3 is 17 residues long. The CDR3 sequence: CASSLALREGRGETQYF. The CDR3 DNA reads as TGTGCCAGCAGCTTGGCCTTGCGGGAGGGCCGGGGAGAGACCCAGTACTTC.

This clonotype came up many times. V and J are TRBV12-3 or TRBV12-4 and TRBJ1-5; no clear D. The CDR3 is made up of 12 amino acids. Trimming stripped 4 bases from V and 6 bases from J, with 7 bases between. CDR3 residues: CASSSLGQPQHF. The CDR3 DNA reads TGTGCCAGCAGTTCCCTGGGTCAGCCCCAGCATTTT.

This clonotype was seen more than once but under ten times. V is TRBV11-3 and J is TRBJ2-7; weak D call: TRBD2 (5 bases). CDR3 length: 13 residues. Germline V gene lookup returns CDR1 SGHNT and CDR2 YENEEA. V lost 1 base to trimming and J lost 7 bases, with 11 bases between them. The CDR3 protein is CASSLAVSGEQYF. CDR3 DNA sequence: TGTGCCAGCAGCTTAGCGGTTTCGGGAGAGCAGTACTTC.

This clonotype was found many times. The J gene is TRBJ2-7, the V gene TRBV28; TRBD1 aligns across 10 bases. The length of the CDR3 is 15 residues. CDR1 is MDHEN, CDR2 SYDVKM, per germline. The ends lost 6 bases at V and 6 bases at J; junction bases unmatched: 11. In DNA, the CDR3 is TGTGCCAGCAGGAACACCGGGACAGGGGCCTCCGAGCAGTACTTC. Protein: CASRNTGTGASEQYF.